The 3 T cell receptor beta chains given below trace back to one sample, sequenced in a study of shared clonotypes between healthy human individuals. Sequencing was performed with immunoSEQ multiplex PCR; in TCRdb, only in-frame clones are kept and a portion is missing. The data show over 2 million clones, with 85% to 95% seen just once and 0.37% held by the top ten. Sequenced: naive CD4+ T cells from PBMCs. Subset described: CD45RA+ positively selected. The source is a man aged 18 to 30 in good health. Some clones in this sample may be carry-over from other donors' samples.

This sequence joins TRBV11-2 and TRBJ1-1, with no clear D. With 3 bases removed from V and 4 bases from J, the gap between germline ends came to 9 bases. Germline values: CDR1 SGHAT, CDR2 FQNNGV. The CDR3 consists of 13 residues. CDR3: CASSFGLGTEAFF. DNA of the CDR3: TGTGCCAGCAGCTTCGGTTTGGGCACTGAAGCTTTCTTT.

The chain recombines TRBV5-1 with TRBJ2-1; D not certain. Germline CDR1 reads SGHRS; CDR2 reads YFSETQ. Trimming shortened V by 0 bases and J by 1 base, and 8 bases separated the two germline ends. The CDR3 runs 15 residues. CDR3 nucleotide sequence: TGCGCCAGCAGCTTGGCCCAGGCGTCCTACAATGAGCAGTTCTTC. Residues: CASSLAQASYNEQFF.

The chain uses TRBV14 and TRBJ2-1, with 13 bases that match TRBD2. Germline assignment: CDR1 SGHDN and CDR2 FVKESK. The CDR3 totals 17 residues. V trimming: 6 bases; J trimming: 7 bases; junction bases outside the gene matches: 12. Here the CDR3 DNA reads TGTGCCAGCAGTCAGTACTTACTAGCGGGAGGGCCAAATGAGCAGTTCTTC. As protein: CASSQYLLAGGPNEQFF.